This T cell receptor beta chain originates from a study of graft-versus-host responses after intestinal transplantation. Concerning this clone itself: Its antigen is unknown.

Generated by immunoSEQ multiplex PCR, the TCRdb table keeps only in-frame clones and is missing some. This sample has 90,000 to 100,000 clones, with about 91% found just once. The source of this sequence is a human donor who received an intestinal transplant. The input for sequencing was unstimulated CD8+ T cells sorted from spleen or lymph node cells, taken before intestinal transplant.

The CDR3 DNA reads as TGTGCCTGGACAGGGGTTTCGGGCACTGAAGCTTTCTTT. Amino acid sequence: CAWTGVSGTEAFF. This chain links TRBV30 with TRBJ1-1; tentative D call: TRBD1 (6 bases). Deletions cut 4 bases from V and 4 bases from J, with 13 bases between. This CDR3 is built from 13 residues. In germline, CDR1 is GTSNPN, CDR2 SVGIG (reference sequence).